The clone carrying this T cell receptor (beta chain) was seen repeatedly, ten times or more. Its antigen is currently unknown. The data were obtained in a study of beta chain features in type 1 diabetes. Notes on the study in general: Shortening of TCRB CDR3s, moderate but significant, appeared in all four CD4+ subsets of Type 1 diabetes patients. Researchers reported that naive, central memory and Treg TCRB repertoires appeared more similar in patients than in healthy donors.

This CDR3 comprises 11 residues. Deletions cut 8 bases from V and 5 bases from J, with 12 bases between. CDR1 is SQVTM and CDR2 is ANQGSEA in the germline V gene. Expressed TCRB transcripts were sequenced because the isolated RNA had all been reverse transcribed beforehand. The study sequenced naive, central memory and regulatory T cell samples to an average of about 3.9 million reads. Using immunoSEQ multiplex PCR, the repertoire was profiled, and TCRdb retains in-frame clones only, with some absent. The data contain 300,000 or so clones, roughly 8.8% of them singletons. Material for sequencing was central memory CD4+ T cells from blood. The J gene is TRBJ2-5, the V gene TRBV29-1; D gene unclear. This clonotype was sampled from a man under 40 with type 1 diabetes. The CDR3 sequence is CSSFEAETQYF. The DNA for the CDR3 is TGCAGCTCCTTCGAAGCGGAGACCCAGTACTTC.